One sample yielded the 16 T cell receptor beta chains listed below, sequenced in a study of T cell responses to AZD1222 COVID-19 vaccine. Libraries were prepared by immunoSEQ multiplex PCR; TCRdb keeps only in-frame clonotypes and omits some of them. The sample yields about 120,000 clones, 75% to 95% seen once. Here the sequenced sample was peripheral blood, taken 28 days after the second dose of the MenACWY control vaccine. Every receptor here comes from an adult who received the MenACWY meningococcal vaccine as a control.

The V and J genes are TRBV9 and TRBJ1-5, with 8 bases that match TRBD1. Germline CDR1 SGDLS, CDR2 YYNGEE. The CDR3 spans 14 residues. Germline trimming cut 2 bases from V and 5 bases from J; bases unmatched to any gene: 3. CDR3 nucleotide sequence: TGTGCCAGCAGCGTTACAGGGGGGGATCAGCCCCAGCATTTT. Its translation: CASSVTGGDQPQHF.

In this sample, this clone turned up a few times. This chain uses TRBV19 with TRBJ2-7; 12 bases map to TRBD1. This CDR3 has 13 amino acids. Germline assignment: CDR1 LNHDA and CDR2 SQIVND (reference sequence). Unmatched junction bases numbered 3, after V lost 6 bases and J lost 6 bases. The CDR3, as DNA: TGTGCCAGTAGCGGGACAGGGGGCGGCGAGCAGTACGTC. It encodes CASSGTGGGEQYV.

The table lists this clone with a count of one. The genes are TRBV2 and TRBJ2-3; D possibly corresponds to TRBD2 (6 bases). CDR1 is SNHLY, CDR2 FYNNEI, per germline. This CDR3 contains 14 residues. Trimming removed 9 bases at V and 0 bases at J, with 13 bases between. The CDR3 here is CASGRDQSTDTQYF. CDR3 nucleotides: TGTGCCAGTGGGCGGGACCAAAGCACAGATACGCAGTATTTT.

The chain combines TRBV6-1 with TRBJ1-1; 11 positions match TRBD1. The CDR3 runs to 17 residues. V was clipped by 3 bases and J by 1 base; unmatched bases: 7. The germline gives CDR1 MNHNS, CDR2 SASEGT. CDR3 protein: CASSDPLGQGGNTEAFF. CDR3 DNA: TGTGCCAGCAGTGATCCCTTGGGACAGGGGGGGAACACTGAAGCTTTCTTT.

The chain couples TRBV19 to TRBJ1-5, with TRBD1 as a possible D gene (6 bases). The CDR3 extends over 16 amino acids. Trimming left V 5 bases short and J 4 bases short, with 18 bases between. Germline V gene sequence: CDR1 LNHDA, CDR2 SQIVND (reference sequence). CDR3 in DNA: TGTGCCAGTAGTGCATTACAGGGATCGAGGAATCAGCCCCAGCATTTT. Translation gives CASSALQGSRNQPQHF.

This sequence joins TRBV18 and TRBJ2-1; 7 bases map to TRBD1. Germline values: CDR1 KGHSH, CDR2 LQKENI. The CDR3 spans 15 residues. V dropped 3 bases and J dropped 5; count of bases not matched to a gene: 7. The CDR3 region is CASSPQTGSNNEQFF. CDR3 DNA sequence: TGTGCCAGCTCACCTCAGACAGGGAGCAACAATGAGCAGTTCTTC.

This rearrangement joins TRBV11-3 to TRBJ2-1; D is uncertain. The V gene's germline CDR1 is SGHNT and CDR2 YENEEA. Deletions cut 1 base from V and 1 base from J, with 8 bases between. The CDR3 is made up of 15 amino acids. This CDR3 is CASSLGTQSYNEQFF. CDR3 DNA sequence: TGTGCCAGCAGCTTAGGTACCCAATCCTACAATGAGCAGTTCTTC.

This chain joins TRBV27 and TRBJ2-1; tentatively, D is TRBD2 (6 bases). Trimming cost V 7 bases and J 1 base, with 8 bases left between them. Germline values: CDR1 MNHEY, CDR2 SMNVEV (reference sequence). CDR3 length: 13 amino acids. The DNA for the CDR3 is TGTGCCAGCACTGCGGGGTCCTACAATGAGCAGTTCTTC. Translation gives CASTAGSYNEQFF.

The J gene is TRBJ2-1, the V gene TRBV28; tentatively, D is TRBD1 or TRBD2 (5 bases each). The CDR3 contains 19 residues. CDR1 MDHEN and CDR2 SYDVKM come from the germline V gene. V lost 3 bases, J lost 8 bases, and 29 bases lay in between. The CDR3 loop is CASSFAREGRYFGSDEQFF. CDR3 DNA: TGTGCCAGCAGTTTTGCCAGGGAAGGACGTTATTTTGGGAGCGATGAGCAGTTCTTC. Variable domain in full (rest from reference TRBV28 and TRBJ2-1): DVKVTQSSRYLVKRTGEKVFLECVQDMDHENMFWYRQDPGLGLRLIYFSYDVKMKEKGDIPEGYSVSREKKERFSLILESASTNQTSMYLCASSFAREGRYFGSDEQFFGPGTRLTVL.

This chain links TRBV4-3 with TRBJ1-6, with 8 bases identical to TRBD1. CDR1 is LGHNA, CDR2 YSLEER, per germline. With V trimmed by 0 bases and J by 10 bases, 17 bases remained unmatched. This CDR3 spans 19 amino acids. The CDR3 coding sequence is TGCGCCAGCAGCCAAGATCTTTCGGCCCCCCAGGGGGCAGGGTCACCCCTCCACTTT. It translates to CASSQDLSAPQGAGSPLHF.

V usage is TRBV7-6 and J usage is TRBJ2-7; maybe TRBD1 (6 bases). The V and J ends lost 2 bases and 2 bases respectively, with 10 bases between them. Germline values: CDR1 SGHVS, CDR2 FNYEAQ. The CDR3 has 14 residues. CDR3 nucleotide sequence: TGTGCCAGCAGCTTAAAACAGGGTCCCTACGAGCAGTACTTC. Encoded protein: CASSLKQGPYEQYF. Together with reference TRBV7-6 and TRBJ2-7, the CDR3 gives the full variable domain: GAGVSQSPRYKVTKRGQDVALRCDPISGHVSLYWYRQALGQGPEFLTYFNYEAQQDKSGLPNDRFSAERPEGSISTLTIQRTEQRDSAMYRCASSLKQGPYEQYFGPGTRLTVT.

Here the CDR3 DNA reads TGTGCCAGCAGCTCGGGACTGTCGCAGTACTTC. This sequence encodes CASSSGLSQYF. The chain has TRBV11-1 and TRBJ2-7; possibly TRBD2 for D (6 bases). CDR3 length equals 11 residues. Trimming pared 4 bases from V and 9 bases from J, leaving 10 bases between. Germline V gene data show CDR1 as SGHAT and CDR2 as FQDESV (reference sequence).

The chain uses TRBV2 and TRBJ2-3, with D possibly TRBD1 on 6 matching bases. Germline V gene sequence: CDR1 SNHLY, CDR2 FYNNEI. This CDR3 region has 14 residues. V was trimmed by 7 bases and J by 2 bases, leaving 13 bases between them. The CDR3 spells CASTQTGYTDTQYF. The CDR3 DNA is TGTGCCAGCACTCAGACAGGATACACAGATACGCAGTATTTT. Supplemented by reference TRBV2 and TRBJ2-3, the full variable domain reads EPEVTQTPSHQVTQMGQEVILRCVPISNHLYFYWYRQILGQKVEFLVSFYNNEISEKSEIFDDQFSVERPDGSNFTLKIRSTKLEDSAMYFCASTQTGYTDTQYFGPGTRLTVL.

CDR3 bases: TGTGCCAGCAGCTTAGATGCGGAAGGTTTCCGGGAGCAGTACGTC. This gives the protein CASSLDAEGFREQYV. The chain combines TRBV11-2 with TRBJ2-7; D not certain. CDR1 is SGHAT and CDR2 is FQNNGV in the germline V gene. Between the trimmed V and J ends, which lost 0 bases and 7 bases, there was a span of 16 bases. The CDR3 sequence is 15 residues long.

This clone was picked up a small number of times. The chain has TRBV6-6 and TRBJ1-5, with unresolved D. The germline V gene has CDR1 MNHNY and CDR2 SVGAGI (reference sequence). The V end was cut by 5 bases, the J end by 0 bases, with 14 bases between. This CDR3 contains 16 residues. In DNA, the CDR3 is TGTGCCAGCAGTCCCCGGGCCCTGAATAGCAATCAGCCCCAGCATTTT. Translation gives CASSPRALNSNQPQHF.

The chain couples TRBV10-3 to TRBJ2-2, with 10 bases aligning to TRBD1. The ends lost 3 bases at V and 5 bases at J; junction bases unmatched: 18. CDR1 is ENHRY and CDR2 is SYGVKD in the germline V gene. The CDR3 is made up of 20 amino acids. The CDR3 nucleotides read TGTGCCATCAGTGAATTGCCCCGTACAAGGGACAGGGGTGTTACCGGGGAGCTGTTTTTT. Its translation is CAISELPRTRDRGVTGELFF.